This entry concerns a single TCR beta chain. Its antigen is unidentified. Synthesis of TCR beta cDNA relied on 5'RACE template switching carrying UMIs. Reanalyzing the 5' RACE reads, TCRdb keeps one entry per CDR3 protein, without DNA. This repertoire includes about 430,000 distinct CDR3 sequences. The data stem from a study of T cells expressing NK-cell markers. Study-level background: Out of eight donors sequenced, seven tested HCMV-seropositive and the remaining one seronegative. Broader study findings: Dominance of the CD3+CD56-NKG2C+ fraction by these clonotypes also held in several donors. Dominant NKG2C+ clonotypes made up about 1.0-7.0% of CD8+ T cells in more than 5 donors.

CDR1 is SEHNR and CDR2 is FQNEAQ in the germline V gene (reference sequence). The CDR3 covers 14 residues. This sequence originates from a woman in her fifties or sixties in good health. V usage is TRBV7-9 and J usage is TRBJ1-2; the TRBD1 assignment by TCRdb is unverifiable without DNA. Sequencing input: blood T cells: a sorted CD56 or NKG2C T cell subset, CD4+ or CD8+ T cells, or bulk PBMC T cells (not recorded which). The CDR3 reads CASSLVGIRDGYTF. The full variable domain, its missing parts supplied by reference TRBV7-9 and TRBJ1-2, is DTGVSQNPRHKITKRGQNVTFRCDPISEHNRLYWYRQTLGQGPEFLTYFQNEAQLEKSRLLSDRFSAERPKGSFSTLEIQRTEQGDSAMYLCASSLVGIRDGYTFGSGTRLTVV.